The 28 T cell receptor beta chains reported below all come from one sample, sequenced in a study of T cell responses to AZD1222 COVID-19 vaccine. TCRdb keeps only in-frame clones here, not all; method: immunoSEQ multiplex PCR. The table shows approximately 80,000 clones, with around 89% occurring only once. The specimen was peripheral blood, collected on day 0 of AZD1222 vaccination. The receptors here all came from an adult in good health.

The V and J genes are TRBV2 and TRBJ1-1; perhaps TRBD1 as D (5 bases). The germline CDR1 and CDR2 sequences are SNHLY and FYNNEI. With 8 bases removed from V and 0 bases from J, the gap between germline ends came to 16 bases. The CDR3 is made up of 15 amino acids. The CDR3 region has the DNA TGTGCCAGCGAATTGGGGGGAGCCATGAACACTGAAGCTTTCTTT. Translation gives CASELGGAMNTEAFF.

This chain links TRBV3-1 (or the pseudogene TRBV3-2) with TRBJ1-2, with TRBD1 as a possible D gene (5 bases). The V end lost 3 bases, the J end lost 3 bases, and 8 bases lay between the germline ends. The CDR3 is 13 amino acids. Germline V gene sequence: CDR1 LGHDT, CDR2 YNNKEL (reference sequence). Written as DNA, the CDR3 is TGTGCCAGCAGCCATGGCAGGGACTATGGCTACACCTTC. The encoded protein is CASSHGRDYGYTF.

The chain has TRBV11-3 and TRBJ1-4; D unresolved. The germline V and J ends were trimmed by 5 bases and 7 bases, with 5 bases remaining between them. The CDR3 loop spans 11 amino acids. CDR1 SGHNT and CDR2 YENEEA come from the germline V gene. CDR3 nucleotides: TGTGCCAGCAGCCAGCGTGAAAAACTGTTTTTT. Protein sequence: CASSQREKLFF.

The V gene is TRBV7-9, the J gene TRBJ2-1; TRBD1 or TRBD2 may be the D gene (5 bases each). The V and J ends lost 0 bases and 4 bases respectively, with 7 bases between them. This CDR3 comprises 14 residues. Germline CDR1 is SEHNR and CDR2 is FQNEAQ (reference sequence). The CDR3: CASSLAGDYNEQFF. Written as DNA, the CDR3 is TGTGCCAGCAGCTTAGCGGGGGATTACAATGAGCAGTTCTTC.

The genes are TRBV3-1 (or the pseudogene TRBV3-2) and TRBJ1-3; D is uncertain. Germline CDR1 and CDR2: LGHDT and YNNKEL (reference sequence). The CDR3 contains 16 residues. Between the trimmed V and J ends, which lost 2 bases and 0 bases, there was a span of 11 bases. This chain's CDR3 is CASSQSPQFSGNTIYF. DNA for the CDR3: TGTGCCAGCAGCCAATCGCCACAGTTCTCTGGAAACACCATATATTTT.

J is TRBJ1-1 and V is TRBV19, with D uncertain. In germline, CDR1 is LNHDA, CDR2 SQIVND (reference sequence). There are 15 residues in the CDR3. Trimming pared 3 bases from V and 5 bases from J, leaving 16 bases between. The CDR3 DNA reads as TGTGCCAGTAGTATGGTAGGTTCTGAAAGGACTGAAGCTTTCTTT. This translates into CASSMVGSERTEAFF.

The chain uses TRBV7-9 and TRBJ2-7, with D possibly TRBD2 on 5 matching bases. This CDR3 is built from 14 residues. Trimming removed 2 bases from V and 2 bases from J, with 10 bases in between. Germline-derived CDR1 and CDR2 are SEHNR and FQNEAQ (reference sequence). The CDR3 spells CASSLSGGTYEQYF. The CDR3 DNA sequence: TGTGCCAGCAGCTTAAGCGGCGGAACCTACGAGCAGTACTTC.

The chain is built from TRBV12-5 and TRBJ2-3; D not resolved. V gave up 4 bases and J gave up 4 bases, with 15 bases separating them. The CDR3 has 15 amino acids. Germline-derived CDR1 and CDR2 are LGHNT and FRNRAP. The CDR3 here is CASGSGSRDADTQYF. CDR3 DNA: TGTGCTAGTGGTTCCGGATCCCGAGATGCAGATACGCAGTATTTT.

The chain employs TRBV29-1 and TRBJ1-5; D remains unclear. Trimming cost V 1 base and J 9 bases, with 7 bases left between them. Germline values: CDR1 SQVTM, CDR2 ANQGSEA. The CDR3 covers 11 residues. The CDR3, as DNA: TGCAGCGTTGAAGGGCCTTGGCCCCAGCATTTT. It specifies CSVEGPWPQHF.

The chain joins TRBV4-1 to TRBJ1-4; D gene unclear. The CDR3 runs to 16 residues. The germline V and J ends were trimmed by 1 base and 3 bases, with 12 bases remaining between them. Germline-derived CDR1 and CDR2 are MGHRA and YSYEKL. The CDR3 is CASSQGPGPSNEKLFF. In DNA, the CDR3 is TGCGCCAGCAGCCAAGGTCCCGGACCGTCTAATGAAAAACTGTTTTTT.

The chain recombines TRBV11-3 with TRBJ2-7, with D possibly matching TRBD1 (6 bases). The CDR3 sequence is 15 residues long. Trimming removed 2 bases from V and 5 bases from J, with 16 bases in between. In germline, CDR1 is SGHNT, CDR2 YENEEA. CDR3 sequence reads: CASSLWGLKENEQYF. The CDR3 nucleotides read TGTGCCAGCAGCTTATGGGGGCTGAAAGAAAACGAGCAGTACTTC.

The gene calls are TRBV4-1 and TRBJ2-2; D not certain. The CDR3 is 14 residues long. Germline-derived CDR1 and CDR2 are MGHRA and YSYEKL. V was clipped by 1 base and J by 3 bases, with 6 bases between them. CDR3 coding DNA: TGCGCCAGCAGCCAAGGATGGGACACCGGGGAGCTGTTTTTT. Amino acids: CASSQGWDTGELFF.

The chain links TRBV19 to TRBJ1-2; D is undetermined. CDR3 length: 10 amino acids. In germline, CDR1 is LNHDA, CDR2 SQIVND (reference sequence). The V gene lost 4 bases and the J gene lost 8 bases, with 5 bases spanning the gap. The CDR3 loop is CASSTEGYTF. CDR3 nucleotides: TGTGCCAGTAGTACCGAAGGCTACACCTTC. Full variable domain (outside the CDR3, taken from reference TRBV19 and TRBJ1-2): DGGITQSPKYLFRKEGQNVTLSCEQNLNHDAMYWYRQDPGQGLRLIYYSQIVNDFQKGDIAEGYSVSREKKESFPLTVTSAQKNPTAFYLCASSTEGYTFGSGTRLTVV.

The V and J genes are TRBV7-2 and TRBJ2-2; the match to TRBD2 covers 11 bases. The germline CDR1 and CDR2 sequences are SGHTA and FQGNSA. J gave up 7 bases and V 1 base, and 2 bases lay outside the gene matches. The length of the CDR3 is 15 residues. For the CDR3, the DNA is TGTGCCAGCAGCTTAGGACTAGCGGGGATCGGGGAGCTGTTTTTT. As protein: CASSLGLAGIGELFF.

In its sample, this clone was seen once. The V gene is TRBV3-1 (or the pseudogene TRBV3-2), the J gene TRBJ1-1; 10 bases match TRBD1. This CDR3 has 15 amino acids. Per germline, CDR1 LGHDT and CDR2 YNNKEL (reference sequence). V trimming: 4 bases; J trimming: 11 bases; junction bases outside the gene matches: 13. In DNA, the CDR3 is TGTGCCAGCAGCCTCCGACAGGGGGCGTCTAGAATGGCTTTCTTT. This gives the protein CASSLRQGASRMAFF.

The chain employs TRBV29-1 and TRBJ1-1; possible D gene TRBD1, 6 bases. There are 13 residues in the CDR3. Germline CDR1 reads SQVTM; CDR2 reads ANQGSEA. The CDR3 spells CGTTGPGTTEAFF. In DNA form, the CDR3 reads TGCGGAACAACAGGGCCCGGGACCACTGAAGCTTTCTTT.

The chain carries TRBV7-3 and TRBJ2-2; the D gene could be TRBD1 or TRBD2 (5 bases each). With 1 base removed from V and 1 base from J, the gap between germline ends came to 7 bases. CDR3 size: 15 residues. Germline V gene sequence: CDR1 SGHTA, CDR2 FQGTGA. The chain's CDR3 is CASSLSGGNTGELFF. The CDR3 nucleotides read TGTGCCAGCAGCTTAAGTGGGGGGAACACCGGGGAGCTGTTTTTT.

The chain carries TRBV29-1 and TRBJ2-5; D perhaps matches TRBD1 (6 bases). This CDR3 spans 12 amino acids. CDR1 is SQVTM, CDR2 ANQGSEA, per germline. V was pared by 4 bases and J by 2 bases, with 8 bases between. In DNA form, the CDR3 reads TGCAGCGTTGGGACAGTTCAAGAGACCCAGTACTTC. It codes for CSVGTVQETQYF.

This rearrangement joins TRBV3-1 (or the pseudogene TRBV3-2) to TRBJ1-2, with 9 bases lining up with TRBD1. After removal of 2 bases from V and 6 bases from J, the junction contained 7 bases not matched to a gene. This CDR3 region has 15 residues. Germline V lookup: CDR1 LGHDT, CDR2 YNNKEL (reference sequence). In DNA form, the CDR3 reads TGTGCCAGCAGCCAACCCGGGACAGGGCTAAATGGCTACACCTTC. Translated: CASSQPGTGLNGYTF.

The chain recombines TRBV14 with TRBJ1-1; D is unclear. Germline loops: CDR1 SGHDN, CDR2 FVKESK. This CDR3 has 16 amino acids. Trimming left V 4 bases short and J 2 bases short, with 17 bases between. The chain's CDR3 is CASSPTRRGINTEAFF. Here the CDR3 DNA reads TGTGCCAGCAGCCCGACCAGGAGAGGCATTAACACTGAAGCTTTCTTT.

The genes are TRBV18 and TRBJ1-6; D is unresolved. Trimming pared 3 bases from V and 7 bases from J, leaving 13 bases between. Germline CDR1 is KGHSH and CDR2 is LQKENI. The CDR3 is 15 amino acids. CDR3 amino acids: CASSPSIGRNSPLHF. The CDR3 DNA sequence: TGTGCCAGCTCACCCTCGATCGGGAGGAATTCACCCCTCCACTTT.

This sequence joins TRBV7-9 and TRBJ1-3; 7 bases are a match to TRBD1. Trimming at V came to 5 bases and at J to 0 bases, leaving 7 bases not matched to a gene. The CDR3 is 16 amino acids. Germline CDR1 and CDR2: SEHNR and FQNEAQ (reference sequence). The CDR3 loop reads CASSPGQPGSGNTIYF. CDR3 bases: TGTGCCAGCAGCCCGGGACAGCCGGGCTCTGGAAACACCATATATTTT.

The genes are TRBV12-3 or TRBV12-4 and TRBJ1-2; perhaps TRBD1 as D (5 bases). The CDR3 totals 12 residues. V was trimmed by 10 bases and J by 7 bases, leaving 16 bases between them. The CDR3 bases are TGTGCCACCCCCCAGGGTCAGGGTGGCTACACCTTC. This codes for CATPQGQGGYTF.

The rearrangement joins TRBV7-9 to TRBJ2-3; TRBD2 matches 7 bases. The CDR3 loop spans 16 amino acids. Germline V gives CDR1 SEHNR, CDR2 FQNEAQ (reference sequence). V shed 4 bases, J shed 3 bases, and the junction held 10 bases outside the gene matches. This CDR3 is CASSSLSQRGTDTQYF. CDR3 DNA sequence: TGTGCCAGCAGCTCCCTGAGTCAGCGGGGAACAGATACGCAGTATTTT.

The chain uses TRBV11-2 and TRBJ1-4; TRBD1 matches 11 bases. Germline loops: CDR1 SGHAT, CDR2 FQNNGV. Trimming at V came to 5 bases and at J to 8 bases, leaving 4 bases not matched to a gene. The CDR3 is made up of 14 amino acids. The CDR3 spells CASSLGQGEEKLFF. DNA of the CDR3: TGTGCCAGCAGCCTGGGACAGGGGGAGGAAAAACTGTTTTTT.

The rearrangement joins TRBV7-2 to TRBJ1-2, with TRBD1 identical over 10 bases. Germline V lookup: CDR1 SGHTA, CDR2 FQGNSA. Trimming at V came to 5 bases and at J to 4 bases, leaving 7 bases not matched to a gene. The CDR3 extends over 15 amino acids. CDR3 nucleotides: TGTGCCAGCAGCCGCCCGGGACAGGGGCGCTATGGCTACACCTTC. As protein: CASSRPGQGRYGYTF.

CDR3 residues: CASSGVGQGVRGGTEAFF. The CDR3 region has the DNA TGTGCCAGCAGCGGGGTGGGACAGGGGGTCCGTGGTGGCACTGAAGCTTTCTTT. This rearrangement joins TRBV7-3 to TRBJ1-1; 11 bases agree with TRBD1. In germline, CDR1 is SGHTA, CDR2 FQGTGA. V gave up 5 bases and J gave up 4 bases; unmatched junction bases: 15. The CDR3 sequence is 18 residues long.

The CDR3 loop is CARREWGGGNEQYF. The CDR3 nucleotides are TGTGCCAGGAGGGAGTGGGGGGGCGGAAACGAGCAGTACTTC. The chain has TRBV9 and TRBJ2-7, with TRBD2 as a possible D gene (7 bases). The CDR3 is 14 amino acids. The V gene's germline CDR1 is SGDLS and CDR2 YYNGEE. The ends were cut back, 8 bases at V and 5 bases at J, with 20 bases in the middle.